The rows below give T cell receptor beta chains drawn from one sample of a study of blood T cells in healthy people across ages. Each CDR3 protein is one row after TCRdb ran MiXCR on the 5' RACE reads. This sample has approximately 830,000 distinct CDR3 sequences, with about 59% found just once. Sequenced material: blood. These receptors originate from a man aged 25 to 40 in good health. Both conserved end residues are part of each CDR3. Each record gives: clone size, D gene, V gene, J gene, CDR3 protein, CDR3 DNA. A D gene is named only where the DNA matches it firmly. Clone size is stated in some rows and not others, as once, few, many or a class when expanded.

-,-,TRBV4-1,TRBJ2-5,CASSPTPGYEQYF,TGCGCCAGCAGCCCTACACCGGGGTATGAGCAGTACTTC
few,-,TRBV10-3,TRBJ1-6,CAIRLTLEVNSPLHF,TGTGCCATCAGACTAACTCTCGAGGTTAATTCACCCCTCCACTTT
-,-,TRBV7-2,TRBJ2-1,CASSFPDSYNEQFF,TGTGCCAGCAGCTTCCCAGACTCCTACAATGAGCAGTTCTTC
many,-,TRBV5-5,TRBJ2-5,CASSPGQREETQYF,TGTGCCAGCAGCCCCGGACAGCGTGAAGAGACCCAGTACTTC
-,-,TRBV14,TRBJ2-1,CASSQGHGRGYNEQFF,TGTGCCAGCAGCCAAGGTCACGGCAGGGGATATAATGAGCAGTTCTTC
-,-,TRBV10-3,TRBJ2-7,CAISGTDPPYEQYF,TGTGCCATCAGTGGTACGGACCCCCCCTACGAGCAGTACTTC
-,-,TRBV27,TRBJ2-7,CASSGAYRAEVNEQYF,TGTGCCAGCAGTGGGGCTTATAGGGCTGAGGTCAACGAGCAGTACTTC
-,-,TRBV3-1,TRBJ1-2,CASSQVQGRYTF,TGTGCCAGCAGCCAAGTACAGGGTCGCTACACCTTC
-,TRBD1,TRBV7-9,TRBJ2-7,CASSLVGTGPYEQYF,TGTGCCAGCAGCTTAGTAGGGACAGGGCCCTACGAGCAGTACTTC
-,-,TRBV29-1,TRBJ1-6,CSVEELPGSTLHF,TGCAGCGTTGAAGAGCTTCCAGGGAGCACCCTCCACTTT
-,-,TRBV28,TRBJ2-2,CASSLGQTYTGELFF,TGTGCCAGCAGTTTAGGACAGACCTACACCGGGGAGCTGTTTTTT
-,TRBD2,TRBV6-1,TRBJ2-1,CASSAHDPFDSVSGGKDNEQFF,TGTGCCAGCAGTGCCCACGACCCATTTGATTCGGTTAGCGGGGGGAAGGACAATGAGCAGTTCTTC
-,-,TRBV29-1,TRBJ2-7,CSVEDASYERYF,TGCAGCGTTGAAGACGCCTCCTACGAGCGGTACTTC
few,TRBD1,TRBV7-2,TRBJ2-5,CASSFTGVEKETQYF,TGTGCCAGCAGCTTCACAGGGGTAGAGAAAGAGACCCAGTACTTC
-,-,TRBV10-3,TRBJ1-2,CAISEPRILTEYGYTF,TGTGCCATCAGTGAACCGCGGATCCTCACCGAGTATGGCTACACCTTC
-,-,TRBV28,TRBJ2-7,CASSVLTDYEQYF,TGTGCCAGCAGTGTCCTAACCGACTACGAGCAGTACTTC
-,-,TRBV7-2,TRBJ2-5,CASSGRVGETQYF,TGTGCCAGCAGTGGTCGGGTAGGGGAGACCCAGTACTTC
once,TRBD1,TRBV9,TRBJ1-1,CASSSRQGLPRNTEAFF,TGTGCCAGCAGCTCAAGACAGGGGCTTCCCCGGAACACTGAAGCTTTCTTT
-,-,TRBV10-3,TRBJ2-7,CAISPDSYEQYF,TGTGCCATCAGTCCTGATTCCTACGAGCAGTACTTC
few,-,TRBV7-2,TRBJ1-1,CASSLGRKDEAFF,TGTGCCAGCAGCCTCGGACGGAAGGATGAAGCTTTCTTT
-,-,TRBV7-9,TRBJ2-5,CASSPYVPETQYF,TGTGCCAGCAGCCCGTATGTCCCCGAGACCCAGTACTTC
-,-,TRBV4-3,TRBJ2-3,CASSQGDSHTDTQYF,TGCGCCAGCAGCCAAGGTGACAGCCACACAGATACGCAGTATTTT
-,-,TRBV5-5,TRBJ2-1,CASSFLGGGEQFF,TGTGCCAGCAGCTTTCTAGGGGGTGGAGAGCAGTTCTTC
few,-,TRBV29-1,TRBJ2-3,CSARPTDTQYF,TGCAGCGCGAGACCAACAGATACGCAGTATTTT
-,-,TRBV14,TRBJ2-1,CASSQDWANEQFF,TGTGCCAGCAGCCAAGATTGGGCTAATGAGCAGTTCTTC
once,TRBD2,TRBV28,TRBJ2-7,CASSPRDYTTAYEQYF,TGTGCCAGCAGTCCTCGGGACTACACGACGGCCTACGAGCAGTACTTC